This T cell receptor beta chain was retrieved from a study of T cells after yellow fever vaccination. TCRdb reanalysed the 5' RACE reads using MiXCR and keeps one entry per CDR3 protein. The sample has 200,000 to 300,000 distinct CDR3 sequences; roughly 3.7% are singletons. This clonotype was seen at least ten times. CDR3 length: 11 residues. Germline-derived CDR1 and CDR2 are DFQATT and SNEGSKA (reference sequence). The specimen was PBMCs, collected 15 days after the yellow fever booster vaccination. The chain links TRBV20-1 to TRBJ1-4; D remains ambiguous. This receptor was taken from a man between 18 and 35 years old who received the YFV17D yellow fever vaccine. The CDR3, as DNA: TGCGCCAGCCCAACTAATGAAAAACTGTTTTTT. The encoded protein is CASPTNEKLFF.